This entry lists 10 T cell receptor beta chains sequenced from one sample in a study of T cell clones after liver transplantation. Assay used: immunoSEQ multiplex PCR; TCRdb lists only in-frame clones, some missing. The sample carries fewer than 6,500 clones, about 28% recorded once. TCRbeta sequences of proliferating CFSE-low MLR cells were labeled alloreactive. No antigen has been identified for these receptors. Sequenced sample: CD4+ T cells from cultured PBMCs. The receptors shown here come from a human patient who received a liver transplant. Part of the T cells may come from the graft donor.

This clone was picked up a small number of times. This chain uses TRBV19 with TRBJ1-1; D unclear. Germline-derived CDR1 and CDR2 are LNHDA and SQIVND (reference sequence). V lost 5 bases, J lost 1 base, and 2 bases lay in between. The CDR3 sequence is 11 residues long. The CDR3, as DNA: TGTGCCAGTAGTTGGAACACTGAAGCTTTCTTT. Translation gives CASSWNTEAFF.

The rearrangement uses TRBV13 and TRBJ1-6; D is unresolved. There are 12 residues in the CDR3. The germline V and J ends were trimmed by 3 bases and 6 bases, with 3 bases remaining between them. CDR1 is PRHDT and CDR2 is FYEKMQ in the germline V gene (reference sequence). The CDR3 DNA reads as TGTGCCAGCAGCTTCGCTAATTCACCCCTCCACTTT. Its protein product is CASSFANSPLHF.

This clone is labeled as medium-sized (0.01 to 0.1%). The rearrangement joins TRBV28 to TRBJ1-1, with TRBD1 as a possible D gene (5 bases). V was trimmed by 8 bases and J by 6 bases, leaving 10 bases between them. This CDR3 has 11 amino acids. Germline CDR1 reads MDHEN; CDR2 reads SYDVKM. The CDR3 sequence is CASRGKPEAFF. Written as DNA, the CDR3 is TGTGCCAGCCGGGGGAAACCTGAAGCTTTCTTT.

The chain carries TRBV15 and TRBJ1-4; 8 bases are shared with TRBD1. Germline V gene lookup returns CDR1 LNHNV and CDR2 YYDKDF (reference sequence). The CDR3 sequence is 14 residues long. The junction had 3 bases not matched to a gene; V was cut back by 3 bases and J by 6 bases. In nucleotides, the CDR3 is TGTGCCACCAGCAGCAGCAGGGGGCATGAAAAACTGTTTTTT. Protein product: CATSSSRGHEKLFF. Using reference TRBV15 and TRBJ1-4 for the parts outside the CDR3, the full variable domain is DAMVIQNPRYQVTQFGKPVTLSCSQTLNHNVMYWYQQKSSQAPKLLFHYYDKDFNNEADTPDNFQSRRPNTSFCFLDIRSPGLGDTAMYLCATSSSRGHEKLFFGSGTQLSVL.

V usage is TRBV19 and J usage is TRBJ2-7; 11 nucleotides line up with TRBD1. CDR1 and CDR2 (germline): LNHDA, SQIVND (reference sequence). The CDR3 extends over 14 amino acids. Trimming cost V 4 bases and J 3 bases; bases outside gene matches: 2. CDR3 protein: CASSSGTGGYEQYF. In nucleotides, the CDR3 is TGTGCCAGTAGTAGTGGGACAGGGGGCTACGAGCAGTACTTC.

The chain combines TRBV2 with TRBJ2-5; D may correspond to TRBD1 or TRBD2 (5 bases each). V was shortened by 8 bases and J by 5 bases, with 12 bases between the two germline ends. Germline CDR1 SNHLY, CDR2 FYNNEI. This CDR3 region has 12 residues. The CDR3 nucleotides are TGTGCCAGCCGGGGCGCAGGGGAGACCCAGTACTTC. Its translation is CASRGAGETQYF.

This sequence joins TRBV29-1 and TRBJ2-1, with 7 positions matching TRBD1. The CDR3 length is 15 residues. Germline CDR1 is SQVTM and CDR2 is ANQGSEA. The trim removed 4 bases at V and 9 bases at J, leaving 15 bases unmatched. The CDR3 DNA is TGCAGCGTTGGTCCCCGACAGGGCGCTATTCTTGAGCAGTTCTTC. Its translation is CSVGPRQGAILEQFF.

This clone was counted a few times. This chain joins TRBV7-9 and TRBJ2-1; D might be TRBD2 (6 bases). V lost 8 bases and J lost 0, with 26 bases in between. Germline-derived CDR1 and CDR2 are SEHNR and FQNEAQ (reference sequence). The CDR3 extends over 19 amino acids. The CDR3 DNA is TGTGCCAGCGGTCTGGGCGGGAACCTCAAATATCGCTCCTACAATGAGCAGTTCTTC. Protein product: CASGLGGNLKYRSYNEQFF. The full variable domain, completed using reference TRBV7-9 and TRBJ2-1, is DTGVSQNPRHKITKRGQNVTFRCDPISEHNRLYWYRQTLGQGPEFLTYFQNEAQLEKSRLLSDRFSAERPKGSFSTLEIQRTEQGDSAMYLCASGLGGNLKYRSYNEQFFGPGTRLTVL.

The chain joins TRBV28 to TRBJ2-5, with 7 bases lining up with TRBD1. CDR1 and CDR2 from the germline V gene are MDHEN and SYDVKM. With V trimmed by 7 bases and J by 1 base, 9 bases remained unmatched. The CDR3 length is 15 residues. The CDR3 here is CASKLQGPPQETQYF. CDR3 DNA: TGTGCCAGCAAATTACAGGGGCCTCCCCAAGAGACCCAGTACTTC.

About this clone: A single base separates this from a much larger clone, so it may be a read error. The rearrangement uses TRBV5-1 and TRBJ1-1, with 7 nucleotides matching TRBD1. Germline assignment: CDR1 SGHRS and CDR2 YFSETQ. The CDR3 loop spans 16 amino acids. With 4 bases clipped from V and 1 base from J, the junction kept 10 bases outside the gene matches. As DNA, the CDR3 is TGCGCCAGCAGCACACTCCCAGGGGGATGGAACACTGAAGCTTTCTTT. Residues: CASSTLPGGWNTEAFF. Looking up the rest from reference TRBV5-1 and TRBJ1-1 gives the full variable domain: KAGVTQTPRYLIKTRGQQVTLSCSPISGHRSVSWYQQTPGQGLQFLFEYFSETQRNKGNFPGRFSGRQFSNSRSEMNVSTLELGDSALYLCASSTLPGGWNTEAFFGQGTRLTVV.